This T cell receptor (beta chain) came from a study of OX40 agonist ivuxolimab in advanced cancers. Regarding the research as a whole: The costimulatory receptor OX40 (CD134) was targeted by ivuxolimab, a fully human IgG2 agonistic monoclonal antibody. Three dose-escalation patients achieved partial responses, one with hepatocellular carcinoma and two with cutaneous melanoma. The purpose of peripheral TCRbeta sequencing was to test whether ivuxolimab changed TCR sequence diversity and led to clonal T-cell expansion. Intravenous ivuxolimab was administered to patients every 2 weeks at six dose levels: 0.01, 0.1, 0.3, 1.5, 3 and 10 mg/kg. The paper covers the monotherapy dose-escalation part of the phase I ivuxolimab trial, which included N ≈ 57 patients. Prior anti-PD-1, anti-PD-L1 or anti-CTLA-4 therapy was permitted, and checkpoint inhibitors had been received by roughly 40% of dose-escalation patients. In the dose-escalation cohort, 82.7% of patients were male, and the mean age was around 60 years, with a range of roughly 20 to 79. Of the 52 patients in dose escalation, about 20 had hepatocellular carcinoma, some 15 had melanoma, 9 had renal cell carcinoma and 9 had head and neck cancer. General study outcomes and caveats: After ivuxolimab, CD8+ T cells had more expanded clones than CD4+ T cells on average. The antigen specificity of the peripheral T cells that underwent clonal expansion was not determined. Low levels of normalized T-cell clonal expansion were also shown by some nonresponding patients. In partial responders in the 0.1-3.0 mg/kg groups, normalized peripheral clonal expansion was found to be among the lowest, especially among CD8+ T cells. At doses from 0.1 to 3.0 mg/kg, clonal expansion was seen in both CD4+ and CD8+ blood T cells between baseline and week 6.

Genomic DNA was extracted from sorted cells for sequencing of the TCRbeta CDR3 region. The immunoSEQ Assay was used for sequencing of TCRbeta CDR3 regions. TCRdb's version of the immuneACCESS table is confined to in-frame rearrangements and falls short of the full clone set. An unresolved V gene accounts for under half of the shortfall where checked; the remainder is of unknown origin. The sample yields 30,000 to 45,000 clones; about 93% were counted once. The ten largest clones represent 22% of the sample. Regarding this clone: The antigen it recognizes is unknown. Base qualities are not at hand, and no much larger clone is one base apart.

Patients with autoimmune disease history or receiving systemic immunosuppression were excluded from the trial. Peripheral blood for TCR sequencing was collected from all dose cohorts at baseline, on cycle 4 day 1, and on cycle 7 day 1. Samples came from an open-label, multicenter, first-in-human phase I dose-escalation trial of ivuxolimab. Adults with locally advanced or metastatic melanoma, renal cell, hepatocellular, or head and neck squamous cell carcinoma were enrolled in the trial. Before TCR sequencing, CD4+ T cells and CD8+ T cells were sorted from peripheral blood as separate populations. V and J lose 4 bases and 0 bases, and a span of 6 bases separates them. Sequences MNHEY (CDR1) and SMNVEV (CDR2) are obtained from the germline V gene (reference sequence). The CDR3 goes from the cysteine to the phenylalanine over 13 residues. The sequence is cut down to CDR3 DNA, 39 bases in frame from base 1.

The TCR sequence derives from an adult with an advanced solid tumor such as melanoma, head and neck, liver or kidney cancer. The sequence joins TRBV27 to TRBJ1-1, with no D gene named confidently. The sequencing here drew on CD4+ or CD8+ T cells sorted from blood, taken in a trial of the OX40 agonist ivuxolimab. The DNA reads TGTGCCAGCAGTTCTAGCCTGAACACTGAAGCTTTCTTT. Translated, this is CASSSSLNTEAFF.